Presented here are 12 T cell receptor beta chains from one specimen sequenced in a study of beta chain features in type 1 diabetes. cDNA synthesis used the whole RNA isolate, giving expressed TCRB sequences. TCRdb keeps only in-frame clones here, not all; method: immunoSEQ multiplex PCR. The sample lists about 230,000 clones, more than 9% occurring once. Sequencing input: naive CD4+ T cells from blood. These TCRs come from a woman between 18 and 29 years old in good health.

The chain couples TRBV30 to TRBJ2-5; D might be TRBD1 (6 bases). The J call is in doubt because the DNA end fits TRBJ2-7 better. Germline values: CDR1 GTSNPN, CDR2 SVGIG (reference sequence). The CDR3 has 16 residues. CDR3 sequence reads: CAWSVRYRDERHEQYF. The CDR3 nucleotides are TGTGCCTGGAGTGTACGTTACAGGGATGAACGGCACGAGCAGTACTTC.

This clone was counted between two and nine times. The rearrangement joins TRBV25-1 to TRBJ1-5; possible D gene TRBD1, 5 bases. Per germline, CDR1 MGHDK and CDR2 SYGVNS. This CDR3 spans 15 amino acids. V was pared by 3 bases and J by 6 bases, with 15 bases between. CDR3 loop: CASSDDSIGRQPQHF. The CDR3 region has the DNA TGTGCCAGCAGTGACGACAGTATAGGACGTCAGCCCCAGCATTTT.

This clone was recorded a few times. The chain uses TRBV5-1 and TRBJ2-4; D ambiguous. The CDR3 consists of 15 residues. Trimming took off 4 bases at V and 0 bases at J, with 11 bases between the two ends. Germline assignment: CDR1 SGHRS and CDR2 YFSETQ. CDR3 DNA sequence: TGCGCCAGCAGCCCTACAGTTCTAGCCAAAAACATTCAGTACTTC. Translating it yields CASSPTVLAKNIQYF.

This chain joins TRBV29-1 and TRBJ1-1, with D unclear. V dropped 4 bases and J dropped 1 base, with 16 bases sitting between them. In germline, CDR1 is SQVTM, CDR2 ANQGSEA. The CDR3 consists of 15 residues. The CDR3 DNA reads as TGCAGCGTTGTGAGGTTAACGGTCGAGAACACTGAAGCTTTCTTT. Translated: CSVVRLTVENTEAFF. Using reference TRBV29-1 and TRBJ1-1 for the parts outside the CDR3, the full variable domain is SAVISQKPSRDICQRGTSLTIQCQVDSQVTMMFWYRQQPGQSLTLIATANQGSEATYESGFVIDKFPISRPNLTFSTLTVSNMSPEDSSIYLCSVVRLTVENTEAFFGQGTRLTVV.

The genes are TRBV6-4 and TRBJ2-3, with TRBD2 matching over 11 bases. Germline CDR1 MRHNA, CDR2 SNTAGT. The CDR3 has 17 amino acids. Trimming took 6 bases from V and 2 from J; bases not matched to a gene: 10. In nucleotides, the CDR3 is TGTGCCAGCAGCGGGGGAAGGACTAGCGGGCCCACAGATACGCAGTATTTT. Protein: CASSGGRTSGPTDTQYF.

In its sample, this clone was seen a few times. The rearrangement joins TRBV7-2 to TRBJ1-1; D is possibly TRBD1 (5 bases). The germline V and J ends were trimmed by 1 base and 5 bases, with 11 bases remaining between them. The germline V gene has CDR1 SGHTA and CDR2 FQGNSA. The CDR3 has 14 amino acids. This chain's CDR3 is CASSLDGRGTEAFF. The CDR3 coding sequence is TGTGCCAGCAGCTTAGATGGGCGGGGGACTGAAGCTTTCTTT.

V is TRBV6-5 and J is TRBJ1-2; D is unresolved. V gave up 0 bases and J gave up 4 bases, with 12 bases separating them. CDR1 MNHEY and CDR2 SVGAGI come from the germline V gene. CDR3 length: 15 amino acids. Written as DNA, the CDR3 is TGTGCCAGCAGTTACTCCGTGGAGCTGGGCTATGGCTACACCTTC. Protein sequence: CASSYSVELGYGYTF.

CDR3 residues: CASSETPVNTEAFF. CDR3 in DNA: TGTGCCAGCAGTGAAACACCTGTGAACACTGAAGCTTTCTTT. V usage is TRBV6-1 and J usage is TRBJ1-1; D call uncertain. This CDR3 region has 14 residues. CDR1 MNHNS and CDR2 SASEGT come from the germline V gene. The V end was cut by 2 bases, the J end by 0 bases, with 7 bases between.

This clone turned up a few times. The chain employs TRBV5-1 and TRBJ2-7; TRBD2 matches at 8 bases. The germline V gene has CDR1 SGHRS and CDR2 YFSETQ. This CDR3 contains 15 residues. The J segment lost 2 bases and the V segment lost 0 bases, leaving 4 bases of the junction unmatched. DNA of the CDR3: TGCGCCAGCAGCTTGGAACTAGCGGCCCCCTACGAGCAGTACTTC. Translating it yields CASSLELAAPYEQYF.

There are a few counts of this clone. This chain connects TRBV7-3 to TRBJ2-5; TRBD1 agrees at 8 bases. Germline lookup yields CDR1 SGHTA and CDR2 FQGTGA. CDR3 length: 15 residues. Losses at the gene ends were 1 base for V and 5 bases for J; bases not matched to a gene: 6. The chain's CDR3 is CASSLRSGGSETQYF. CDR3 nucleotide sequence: TGTGCCAGCAGCTTAAGGTCAGGGGGCAGCGAGACCCAGTACTTC.

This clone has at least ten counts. CDR3 protein: CATSRGQGQETQYF. The CDR3 DNA is TGTGCCACCAGCAGAGGACAGGGTCAGGAGACCCAGTACTTC. V usage is TRBV15 and J usage is TRBJ2-5, with 7 bases matching TRBD1. The V gene end was trimmed by 1 base and the J gene end by 5 bases; junction bases not matched to a gene: 4. CDR1 and CDR2 (germline): LNHNV, YYDKDF (reference sequence). This CDR3 region has 14 residues. Supplemented by reference TRBV15 and TRBJ2-5, the full variable domain reads DAMVIQNPRYQVTQFGKPVTLSCSQTLNHNVMYWYQQKSSQAPKLLFHYYDKDFNNEADTPDNFQSRRPNTSFCFLDIRSPGLGDTAMYLCATSRGQGQETQYFGPGTRLLVL.

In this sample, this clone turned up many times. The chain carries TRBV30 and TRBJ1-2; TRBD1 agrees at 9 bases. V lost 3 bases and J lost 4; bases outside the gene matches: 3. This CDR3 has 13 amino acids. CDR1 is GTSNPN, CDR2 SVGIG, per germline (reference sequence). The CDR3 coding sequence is TGTGCCTGGAGCGGGACAGGGCTCTATGGCTACACCTTC. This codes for CAWSGTGLYGYTF.